This TCR beta chain was sequenced for a study of blood T cell repertoires in COVID-19. About the research overall: Material from acute and convalescent COVID-19 was sourced from the United States, Italy and Spain. Nucleic acid was either cDNA or gDNA, and it came from T cells, B-cell-depleted T cells, or PBMCs.

As handled by the study authors: For nucleated cells, counts were estimated from reference gene primer amplification. Only in-frame clones appear in the TCRdb table, and some are missing; sequencing was by immunoSEQ multiplex PCR. That table supplies the V and J calls and clone size; D and trimming were determined from the DNA. Of about 91,000 clones detected, about four fifths appear once; the ten largest clones hold about 24%. The CDR3 loop spans 14 amino acids. The germline V gene has CDR1 LNHDA and CDR2 SQIVND (reference sequence). Trimming at V came to 4 bases and at J to 8 bases, leaving 3 bases not matched to a gene.

The gene calls are TRBV19 and TRBJ2-1; TRBD2 matches at 12 bases. The source of this sequence is a man aged 65 to 85 with acute or convalescent COVID-19. The sample taken for sequencing was peripheral blood. In nucleotides, the CDR3 is TGTGCCAGTAGTAGGACTAGCGGGATGGATGAGCAGTTCTTC. Protein: CASSRTSGMDEQFF.